The 32 T cell receptor beta chains in this list originate from one sample, sequenced in a study of regulatory T cells in long-lasting Graves disease. The time point was: newly diagnosed GD, antithyroid drugs for less than 3 months. PBMC RNA was the source of the TCR library. TCR beta libraries were built with iRepertoire HTBI primers and Arm-PCR of CDR3 regions. TCRdb independently ran MiXCR on the multiplex PCR reads; one entry per CDR3 protein. Of roughly 500,000 distinct CDR3 sequences listed, roughly 14% are singletons. These data also formed part of another study, on T cells in Graves' hyperthyroidism and ophthalmopathy.

The sample was peripheral blood mononuclear cells (PBMCs), taken at new diagnosis, from a patient treated with antithyroid drugs. Receptor source: a man aged 25-45 years with Graves disease.

This sequence joins TRBV6-2 or TRBV6-3 and TRBJ2-1; 7 positions agree with TRBD1. V was pared by 6 bases and J by 1 base, with 9 bases of the junction left unmatched. In germline, CDR1 is MNHEY, CDR2 SVGEGT. CDR3 length equals 16 residues. CDR3 loop: CASRTEGQFSYNEQFF. In DNA, the CDR3 is TGTGCCAGCAGAACCGAGGGACAGTTTTCCTACAATGAGCAGTTCTTC.

This clonotype was recorded at least ten times. V and J are TRBV6-1 and TRBJ2-2; the D is unclear. V was shortened by 4 bases and J by 1 base, with 4 bases between the two germline ends. The CDR3 length is 13 residues. CDR1 is MNHNS and CDR2 is SASEGT in the germline V gene. The chain's CDR3 is CASSGVNTGELFF. DNA for the CDR3: TGTGCCAGCAGTGGGGTGAACACCGGGGAGCTGTTTTTT.

Worth noting for this clonotype: This likely came from a read error, as a far larger clone is one base away. The CDR3 DNA follows: TGTGCCAGCAGATTGGCCGGGACAGGGGATACCGGGGAGCTGTTTTTT. Translating it yields CASRLAGTGDTGELFF. V gene TRBV2 combines with J gene TRBJ2-2, with 10 positions matching TRBD1. In germline, CDR1 is SNHLY, CDR2 FYNNEI. This CDR3 region has 16 residues. With V trimmed by 6 bases and J by 5 bases, 9 bases remained unmatched.

The CDR3 DNA reads TGTGCCAGCAGCGTAGCGGGGTCTCGTGGCTACACCTTC. It translates to CASSVAGSRGYTF. This rearrangement joins TRBV9 to TRBJ1-2; D gene ambiguous. Germline CDR1 and CDR2: SGDLS and YYNGEE. V lost 0 bases, J lost 7 bases, and 10 bases lay in between. The CDR3 length is 13 residues. The whole variable domain, remainder taken from reference TRBV9 and TRBJ1-2, is DSGVTQTPKHLITATGQRVTLRCSPRSGDLSVYWYQQSLDQGLQFLIQYYNGEERAKGNILERFSAQQFPDLHSELNLSSLELGDSALYFCASSVAGSRGYTFGSGTRLTVV.

Comment on this clonotype: A much more abundant neighbour one base away suggests this may be a read error. V usage is TRBV29-1 and J usage is TRBJ2-1; TRBD2 matches at 10 bases. The better agreement between TRBJ2-7 and the DNA end casts doubt on the J call. This CDR3 region has 17 residues. Germline V gene lookup returns CDR1 SQVTM and CDR2 ANQGSEA. This chain's CDR3 is CSVEGAGGPYIYNEQYF. The DNA for the CDR3 is TGCAGCGTTGAAGGAGCGGGAGGGCCCTATATTTACAATGAGCAGTACTTC.

This clonotype was found many times. This chain connects TRBV5-1 to TRBJ2-7; 11 bases match TRBD2. The junction had 3 bases not matched to a gene; V was cut back by 1 base and J by 0 bases. This CDR3 has 16 amino acids. Germline V CDR1 and CDR2: SGHRS, YFSETQ. Here the CDR3 reads CASSLTGTSGSYEQYF. CDR3 sequence (DNA): TGCGCCAGCAGCTTGACCGGGACTAGCGGCTCCTACGAGCAGTACTTC.

V and J are TRBV3-1 and TRBJ2-7; possible D gene TRBD2, 6 bases. Germline V lookup: CDR1 LGHDT, CDR2 YNNKEL (reference sequence). V was clipped by 5 bases and J by 4 bases, with 18 bases between them. The CDR3 covers 15 residues. In DNA, the CDR3 is TGTGCCAGCAGCTACGAGCGGGCGGGGAGGTACGAGCAGTACTTC. Translated: CASSYERAGRYEQYF.

The chain couples TRBV5-6 to TRBJ2-2; D may correspond to TRBD1 or TRBD2 (5 bases each). CDR3 length: 14 residues. CDR1 is SGHDT and CDR2 is YYEEEE in the germline V gene. V lost 7 bases and J lost 0, with 10 bases in between. The DNA for the CDR3 is TGTGCCAGCGGGACCCAGTCGAACACCGGGGAGCTGTTTTTT. It encodes CASGTQSNTGELFF. The full variable domain, with the rest looked up from reference TRBV5-6 and TRBJ2-2, is DAGVTQSPTHLIKTRGQQVTLRCSPKSGHDTVSWYQQALGQGPQFIFQYYEEEERQRGNFPDRFSGHQFPNYSSELNVNALLLGDSALYLCASGTQSNTGELFFGEGSRLTVL.

This clonotype was seen more than once but under ten times. The V call is TRBV5-1, the J call TRBJ2-1; D possibly uses TRBD1 or TRBD2 (5 bases each). The CDR3 has 13 amino acids. The V gene's germline CDR1 is SGHRS and CDR2 YFSETQ. V was clipped by 0 bases and J by 7 bases, with 8 bases between them. The CDR3 DNA is TGCGCCAGCAGCTTGGTGGGGGTTAATGAGCAGTTCTTC. It is translated as CASSLVGVNEQFF.

This clonotype has a handful of counts. CDR3 region: CASSLVPGGEQYF. The CDR3 region has the DNA TGTGCCAGCAGCTTAGTCCCAGGGGGCGAGCAGTACTTC. The chain recombines TRBV7-9 with TRBJ2-7; 7 nucleotides match TRBD1. Germline-derived CDR1 and CDR2 are SEHNR and FQNEAQ (reference sequence). Trimming at V came to 1 base and at J to 6 bases, leaving 3 bases not matched to a gene. The CDR3 sequence is 13 residues long. The full variable domain, rest sourced from reference TRBV7-9 and TRBJ2-7, is DTGVSQNPRHKITKRGQNVTFRCDPISEHNRLYWYRQTLGQGPEFLTYFQNEAQLEKSRLLSDRFSAERPKGSFSTLEIQRTEQGDSAMYLCASSLVPGGEQYFGPGTRLTVT.

This clonotype was seen only a few times. The CDR3 loop is CAIRTGEGGNTIYF. CDR3 sequence (DNA): TGTGCCATCAGGACCGGGGAGGGTGGAAACACCATATATTTT. The rearrangement links TRBV10-3 to TRBJ1-3, with D unresolved. Germline V lookup: CDR1 ENHRY, CDR2 SYGVKD. V gave up 6 bases and J gave up 3 bases, with 12 bases separating them. The CDR3 length is 14 residues.

This chain uses TRBV7-6 with TRBJ2-7, with a tentative D call TRBD1 (5 bases). V was trimmed by 2 bases and J by 3 bases, leaving 11 bases between them. CDR3 size: 14 residues. The V gene's germline CDR1 is SGHVS and CDR2 FNYEAQ. Here the CDR3 reads CASSLHRQGYEQYF. CDR3 coding DNA: TGTGCCAGCAGCTTACACCGGCAGGGCTACGAGCAGTACTTC.

In its sample, this clonotype was seen many times. The chain has TRBV20-1 and TRBJ2-3; D may be TRBD1 or TRBD2 (5 bases each). Germline assignment: CDR1 DFQATT and CDR2 SNEGSKA (reference sequence). CDR3 length equals 13 residues. Trimming pared 3 bases from V and 2 bases from J, leaving 9 bases between. The CDR3: CSASGAFTDTQYF. As DNA, the CDR3 is TGCAGTGCTAGCGGGGCCTTCACAGATACGCAGTATTTT.

In its sample, this clonotype was seen a few times. Mismatch with germline at one junction end may stem from a read error. The gene calls are TRBV6-1 and TRBJ1-2; no clear D gene. CDR3 size: 14 residues. Per germline, CDR1 MNHNS and CDR2 SASEGT. This CDR3 reads CAGSDSGNLYGYTF. CDR3 sequence (DNA): TGCGCCGGCAGTGATTCAGGAAACCTCTATGGCTACACCTTC.

This clonotype was recorded at least ten times. The chain uses TRBV5-6 and TRBJ2-7; 13 bases fit TRBD2. Trimming removed 0 bases from V and 4 bases from J; junction bases left unmatched: 4. CDR1 SGHDT and CDR2 YYEEEE come from the germline V gene. The CDR3 is 16 amino acids. The CDR3 region has the DNA TGTGCCAGCAGCTTGGCTCGGACTAGCGGGGGATACGAGCAGTACTTC. As protein: CASSLARTSGGYEQYF. Combining the CDR3 with reference TRBV5-6 and TRBJ2-7 gives the whole variable domain DAGVTQSPTHLIKTRGQQVTLRCSPKSGHDTVSWYQQALGQGPQFIFQYYEEEERQRGNFPDRFSGHQFPNYSSELNVNALLLGDSALYLCASSLARTSGGYEQYFGPGTRLTVT.

This clonotype was seen repeatedly, ten times or more. The chain recombines TRBV20-1 with TRBJ2-5; 11 bases are shared with TRBD2. V trimming: 3 bases; J trimming: 0 bases; junction bases outside the gene matches: 3. CDR1 is DFQATT and CDR2 is SNEGSKA in the germline V gene (reference sequence). CDR3 size: 15 residues. CDR3 DNA sequence: TGCAGTGCTAGGGGACTAGCGGACAACCAAGAGACCCAGTACTTC. It yields the protein CSARGLADNQETQYF.

This clonotype showed up many times. J is TRBJ2-5 and V is TRBV7-9; D uncertain. Germline loops: CDR1 SEHNR, CDR2 FQNEAQ (reference sequence). Trimming left V 5 bases short and J 0 bases short, with 10 bases between. CDR3 length: 14 amino acids. DNA of the CDR3: TGTGCCAGCAGCACCACAAGGTACCAAGAGACCCAGTACTTC. It specifies CASSTTRYQETQYF.

This chain links TRBV30 with TRBJ2-3; 12 bases agree with TRBD2. The J segment lost 2 bases and the V segment lost 0 bases, leaving 6 bases of the junction unmatched. Germline CDR1 reads GTSNPN; CDR2 reads SVGIG (reference sequence). The CDR3 runs to 17 residues. The CDR3 nucleotides read TGTGCCTGGAGTGTAAGAGGACTAGCGGGGATCACAGATACGCAGTATTTT. Its translation: CAWSVRGLAGITDTQYF.

This clonotype has a handful of counts. The chain links TRBV30 to TRBJ2-3, with 7 positions matching TRBD2. The ends lost 4 bases at V and 5 bases at J; junction bases unmatched: 6. The V gene's germline CDR1 is GTSNPN and CDR2 SVGIG (reference sequence). There are 13 residues in the CDR3. Here the CDR3 DNA reads TGTGCCTGGACGGCGGGAGCGGGAGATACGCAGTATTTT. It specifies CAWTAGAGDTQYF.

This clonotype showed up just a few times. This chain connects TRBV30 to TRBJ1-4, with D perhaps matching TRBD1 (6 bases). The CDR3 spans 14 residues. Germline lookup yields CDR1 GTSNPN and CDR2 SVGIG (reference sequence). Trimming took off 1 base at V and 8 bases at J, with 14 bases between the two ends. The CDR3, as DNA: TGTGCCTGGAGTGAGAACAGGGTAGTGGAAAAACTGTTTTTT. As protein: CAWSENRVVEKLFF.

This clonotype was detected only a few times. The J gene is TRBJ2-1, the V gene TRBV30; D is perhaps TRBD1 (6 bases). CDR3 size: 16 residues. V was clipped by 0 bases and J by 3 bases, with 15 bases between them. CDR1 and CDR2 from the germline V gene are GTSNPN and SVGIG (reference sequence). The CDR3 coding sequence is TGTGCCTGGAGTGTAATTTACGGGACATACTACAATGAGCAGTTCTTC. This gives the protein CAWSVIYGTYYNEQFF.

This clonotype showed up many times. V is TRBV20-1 and J is TRBJ1-1; 8 positions agree with TRBD1. The V and J ends lost 3 bases and 1 base, in that order; junction bases with no gene match: 4. Germline-derived CDR1 and CDR2 are DFQATT and SNEGSKA (reference sequence). This CDR3 comprises 14 residues. The CDR3 loop reads CSASRGPANTEAFF. The CDR3 coding sequence is TGCAGTGCTAGCAGGGGGCCGGCGAACACTGAAGCTTTCTTT.

Many counts were recorded for this clonotype. The chain recombines TRBV29-1 with TRBJ2-3; TRBD2 matches at 8 bases. The CDR3 is made up of 13 amino acids. Germline V gene lookup returns CDR1 SQVTM and CDR2 ANQGSEA. V shed 3 bases, J shed 6 bases, and the junction held 5 bases outside the gene matches. The CDR3 DNA reads TGCAGCGTTGACGGGGGGGGACTGGATACGCAGTATTTT. Its translation: CSVDGGGLDTQYF.

This chain connects TRBV25-1 to TRBJ2-7, with TRBD2 identical over 9 bases. Germline trimming cut 3 bases from V and 0 bases from J; bases unmatched to any gene: 9. This CDR3 is 17 amino acids long. Germline V gives CDR1 MGHDK, CDR2 SYGVNS. The CDR3 loop is CASSDSYLAGSSYEQYF. DNA of the CDR3: TGTGCCAGCAGTGATTCCTACCTAGCGGGAAGCTCCTACGAGCAGTACTTC.

This clonotype was counted many times. This chain links TRBV2 with TRBJ2-7; TRBD2 aligns across 8 bases. The CDR3 has 16 residues. Germline V lookup: CDR1 SNHLY, CDR2 FYNNEI. With 6 bases clipped from V and 3 bases from J, the junction kept 13 bases outside the gene matches. This CDR3 reads CASSASGRRSLYEQYF. CDR3 DNA: TGTGCCAGCAGCGCAAGCGGGAGAAGATCCCTCTACGAGCAGTACTTC.

In its sample, this clonotype was seen a few times. The chain couples TRBV5-4 to TRBJ1-4; D may be TRBD1 (6 bases). This CDR3 has 13 amino acids. The V end was cut by 9 bases, the J end by 7 bases, with 16 bases between. Germline V gene sequence: CDR1 SGHNT, CDR2 YYREEE (reference sequence). In DNA, the CDR3 is TGTGCCACGAGGGCAGGGGAGGGTGAAAAACTGTTTTTT. This encodes CATRAGEGEKLFF.

This clonotype was detected only a few times. The chain is built from TRBV7-3 and TRBJ2-1, with D hard to call. Germline V gene sequence: CDR1 SGHTA, CDR2 FQGTGA. This CDR3 contains 16 residues. V was clipped by 5 bases and J by 0 bases, with 14 bases between them. The CDR3 nucleotides read TGTGCCAGCAGCCCTTCGGGCCATCGCTCCTACAATGAGCAGTTCTTC. This codes for CASSPSGHRSYNEQFF.

This clonotype was recorded many times. The CDR3 sequence is CASVLLWGQYTDTQYF. The CDR3, as DNA: TGTGCCAGCGTCCTTCTGTGGGGACAGTACACAGATACGCAGTATTTT. The rearrangement joins TRBV6-1 to TRBJ2-3; 7 nucleotides agree with TRBD1. The CDR3 sequence is 16 residues long. Germline CDR1 reads MNHNS; CDR2 reads SASEGT. The ends lost 8 bases at V and 2 bases at J; junction bases unmatched: 13.

This clonotype was picked up one time. A clone one base away is much larger, so this may be a read error. The genes are TRBV12-3 or TRBV12-4 and TRBJ2-1; the match to TRBD2 covers 12 bases. The CDR3 loop spans 17 amino acids. CDR3 DNA: TGTGCCAGCAGCCAAGATCCTAGCGGGAGGGCGGGGAATGAGCAGCTCTTC. It encodes CASSQDPSGRAGNEQLF.

CDR3 bases: TGCGCCAGCAGCCAGTACACTGGTGAGCAGTTCTTC. Translated: CASSQYTGEQFF. The chain is built from TRBV4-1 and TRBJ2-1; D call uncertain. Per the germline V gene, CDR1 is MGHRA and CDR2 is YSYEKL. V lost 3 bases to trimming and J lost 9 bases, with 9 bases between them. The CDR3 extends over 12 amino acids.

This clonotype was counted between two and nine times. The chain uses TRBV11-2 and TRBJ1-4, with D perhaps matching TRBD1 (5 bases). In germline, CDR1 is SGHAT, CDR2 FQNNGV. CDR3 length equals 16 residues. V lost 5 bases, J lost 0 bases, and 13 bases lay in between. CDR3 sequence: CASSRDTGATNEKLFF. For the CDR3, the DNA is TGTGCCAGCAGCCGAGATACAGGAGCAACTAATGAAAAACTGTTTTTT.

This chain connects TRBV4-1 to TRBJ1-5, with a weak D call TRBD1 (5 bases). V lost 1 base, J lost 7 bases, and 8 bases lay in between. Germline V gene sequence: CDR1 MGHRA, CDR2 YSYEKL. The CDR3 runs to 13 residues. The CDR3 coding sequence is TGCGCCAGCAGCCAAGTCTGGGACCAGCCCCAGCATTTT. Its protein is CASSQVWDQPQHF.